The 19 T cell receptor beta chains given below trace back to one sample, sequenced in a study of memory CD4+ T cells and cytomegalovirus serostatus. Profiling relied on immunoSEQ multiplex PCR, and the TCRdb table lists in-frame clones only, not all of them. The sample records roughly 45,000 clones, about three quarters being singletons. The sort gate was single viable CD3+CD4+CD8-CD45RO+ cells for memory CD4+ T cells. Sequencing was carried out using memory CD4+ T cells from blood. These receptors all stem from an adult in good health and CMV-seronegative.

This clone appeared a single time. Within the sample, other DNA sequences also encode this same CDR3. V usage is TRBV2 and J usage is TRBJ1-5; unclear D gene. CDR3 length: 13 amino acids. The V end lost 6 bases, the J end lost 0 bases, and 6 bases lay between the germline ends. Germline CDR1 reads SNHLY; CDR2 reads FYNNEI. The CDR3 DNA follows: TGTGCCAGCAGCGGCGATAGCAATCAGCCCCAGCATTTT. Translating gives CASSGDSNQPQHF.

CDR3 in DNA: TGTGCCAGCTCTAAGGGTGGGGGACCCCTCCACTTT. Translation: CASSKGGGPLHF. V usage is TRBV27 and J usage is TRBJ1-6; D may be TRBD1 (5 bases). V was pared by 8 bases and J by 12 bases, with 14 bases between. Germline CDR1 reads MNHEY; CDR2 reads SMNVEV (reference sequence). This CDR3 comprises 12 residues.

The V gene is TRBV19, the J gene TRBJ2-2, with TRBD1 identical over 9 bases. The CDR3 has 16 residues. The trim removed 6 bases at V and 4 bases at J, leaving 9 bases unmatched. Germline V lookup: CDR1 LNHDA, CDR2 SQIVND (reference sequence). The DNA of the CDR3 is TGTGCCAGTAGCATCGGACAGGGGAGTAGCACCGGGGAGCTGTTTTTT. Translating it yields CASSIGQGSSTGELFF.

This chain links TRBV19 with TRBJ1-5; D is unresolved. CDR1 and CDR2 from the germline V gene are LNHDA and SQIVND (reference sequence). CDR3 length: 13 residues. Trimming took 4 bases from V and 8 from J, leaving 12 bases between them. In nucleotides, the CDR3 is TGTGCCAGTAGTAACAACTTACTCGAGCCCCAGCATTTT. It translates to CASSNNLLEPQHF.

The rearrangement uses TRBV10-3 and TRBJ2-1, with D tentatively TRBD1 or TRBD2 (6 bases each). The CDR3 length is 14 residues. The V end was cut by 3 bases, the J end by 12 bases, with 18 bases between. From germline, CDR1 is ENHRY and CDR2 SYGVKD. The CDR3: CAISESGTQGGQFF. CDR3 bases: TGTGCCATCAGTGAATCCGGGACTCAAGGGGGGCAGTTCTTC.

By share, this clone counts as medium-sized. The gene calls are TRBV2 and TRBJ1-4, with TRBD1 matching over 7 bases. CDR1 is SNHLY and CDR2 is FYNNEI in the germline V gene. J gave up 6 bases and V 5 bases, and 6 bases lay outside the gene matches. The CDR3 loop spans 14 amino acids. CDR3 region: CASSKTGIDEKLFF. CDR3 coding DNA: TGTGCCAGCAGTAAGACAGGGATCGATGAAAAACTGTTTTTT.

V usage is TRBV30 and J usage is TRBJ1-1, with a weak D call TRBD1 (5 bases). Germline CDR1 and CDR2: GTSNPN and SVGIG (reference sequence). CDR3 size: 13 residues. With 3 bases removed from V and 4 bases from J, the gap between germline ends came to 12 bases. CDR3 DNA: TGTGCCTGGAGCCCTGGGGGAGGCACTGAAGCTTTCTTT. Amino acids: CAWSPGGGTEAFF. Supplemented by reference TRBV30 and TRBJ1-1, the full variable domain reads SQTIHQWPATLVQPVGSPLSLECTVEGTSNPNLYWYRQAAGRGLQLLFYSVGIGQISSEVPQNLSASRPQDRQFILSSKKLLLSDSGFYLCAWSPGGGTEAFFGQGTRLTVV.

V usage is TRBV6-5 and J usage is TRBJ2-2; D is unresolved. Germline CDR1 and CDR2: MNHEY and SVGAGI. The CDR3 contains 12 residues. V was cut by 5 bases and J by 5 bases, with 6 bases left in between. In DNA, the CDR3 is TGTGCCAGCAGTAGAAAAACCGGGGAGCTGTTTTTT. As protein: CASSRKTGELFF.

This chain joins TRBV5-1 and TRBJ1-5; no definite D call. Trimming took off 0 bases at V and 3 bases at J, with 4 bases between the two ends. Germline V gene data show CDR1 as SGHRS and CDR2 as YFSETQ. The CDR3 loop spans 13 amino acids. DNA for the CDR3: TGCGCCAGCAGCTTGGCAGTCAATCAGCCCCAGCATTTT. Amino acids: CASSLAVNQPQHF.

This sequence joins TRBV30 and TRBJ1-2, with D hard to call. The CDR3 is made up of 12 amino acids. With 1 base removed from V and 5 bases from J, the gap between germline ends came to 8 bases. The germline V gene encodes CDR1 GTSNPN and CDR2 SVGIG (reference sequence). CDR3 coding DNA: TGTGCCTGGAGTGATAAGGGATATGGCTACACCTTC. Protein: CAWSDKGYGYTF.

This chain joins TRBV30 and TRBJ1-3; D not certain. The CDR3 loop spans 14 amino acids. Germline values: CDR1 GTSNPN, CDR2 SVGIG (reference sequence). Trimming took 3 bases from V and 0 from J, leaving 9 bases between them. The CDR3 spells CAWSFGFSGNTIYF. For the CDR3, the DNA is TGTGCCTGGAGCTTTGGGTTCTCTGGAAACACCATATATTTT. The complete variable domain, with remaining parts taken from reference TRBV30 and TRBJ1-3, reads SQTIHQWPATLVQPVGSPLSLECTVEGTSNPNLYWYRQAAGRGLQLLFYSVGIGQISSEVPQNLSASRPQDRQFILSSKKLLLSDSGFYLCAWSFGFSGNTIYFGEGSWLTVV.

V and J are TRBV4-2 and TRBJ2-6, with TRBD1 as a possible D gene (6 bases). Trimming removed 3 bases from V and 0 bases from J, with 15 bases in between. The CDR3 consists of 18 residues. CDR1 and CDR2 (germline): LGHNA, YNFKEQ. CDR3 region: CASSHPDRSSSGANVLTF. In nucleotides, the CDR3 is TGTGCCAGCAGCCACCCAGACAGGTCCTCCTCTGGGGCCAACGTCCTGACTTTC.

CDR3 sequence (DNA): TGCGCCAGCCAATCAGGATCTGGAAACACCATATATTTT. It is translated as CASQSGSGNTIYF. The rearrangement links TRBV5-1 to TRBJ1-3; D gene uncertain. V was cut by 7 bases and J by 1 base, with 9 bases left in between. CDR1 and CDR2 from the germline V gene are SGHRS and YFSETQ. The CDR3 loop spans 13 amino acids.

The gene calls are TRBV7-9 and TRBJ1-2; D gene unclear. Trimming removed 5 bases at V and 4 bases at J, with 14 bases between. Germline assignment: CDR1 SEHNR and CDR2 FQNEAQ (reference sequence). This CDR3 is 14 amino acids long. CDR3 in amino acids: CASSISGGRYGYTF. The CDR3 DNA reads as TGTGCCAGCAGCATCTCCGGCGGGCGCTATGGCTACACCTTC.

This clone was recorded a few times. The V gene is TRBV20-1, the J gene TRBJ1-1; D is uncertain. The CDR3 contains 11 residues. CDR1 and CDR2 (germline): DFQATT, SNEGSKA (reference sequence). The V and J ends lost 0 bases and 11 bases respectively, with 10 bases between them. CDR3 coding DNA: TGCAGTGCTAGAGAGTCCGTATACGCTTTCTTT. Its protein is CSARESVYAFF.

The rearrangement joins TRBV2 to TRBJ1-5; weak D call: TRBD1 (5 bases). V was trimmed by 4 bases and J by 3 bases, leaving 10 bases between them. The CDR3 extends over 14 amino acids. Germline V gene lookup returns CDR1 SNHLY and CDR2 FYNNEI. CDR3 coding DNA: TGTGCCAGCAGTGTTCTGGGGCTCAATCAGCCCCAGCATTTT. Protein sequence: CASSVLGLNQPQHF.

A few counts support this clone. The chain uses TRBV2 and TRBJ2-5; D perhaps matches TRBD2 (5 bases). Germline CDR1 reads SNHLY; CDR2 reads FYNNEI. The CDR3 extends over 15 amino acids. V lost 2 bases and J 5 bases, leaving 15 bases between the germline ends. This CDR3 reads CASSENGGARETQYF. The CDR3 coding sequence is TGTGCCAGCAGTGAAAATGGAGGTGCTCGGGAGACCCAGTACTTC.

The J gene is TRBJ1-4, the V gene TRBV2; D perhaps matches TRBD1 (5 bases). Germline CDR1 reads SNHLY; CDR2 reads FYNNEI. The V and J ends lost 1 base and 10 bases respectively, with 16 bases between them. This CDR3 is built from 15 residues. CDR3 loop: CASSEVRDLGGKLFF. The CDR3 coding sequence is TGTGCCAGCAGTGAAGTTAGGGACCTGGGGGGAAAACTGTTTTTT.

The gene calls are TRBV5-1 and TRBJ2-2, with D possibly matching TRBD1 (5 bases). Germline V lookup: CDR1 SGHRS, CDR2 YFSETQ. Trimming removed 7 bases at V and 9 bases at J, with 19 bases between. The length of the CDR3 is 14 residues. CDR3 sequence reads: CASSEIPGNRELFF. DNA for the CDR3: TGCGCCAGCTCCGAAATCCCAGGGAATCGGGAGCTGTTTTTT.